One T cell receptor (beta chain) is described in this entry. Its matching antigen is unknown. This specimen belongs to a study of OX40 agonist ivuxolimab in advanced cancers. At the level of the study: The patients got ivuxolimab, which is an agonistic anti-OX40 (CD134) antibody.

Libraries were prepared by immunoSEQ multiplex PCR; TCRdb keeps only in-frame clonotypes and omits some of them. The top ten hold 0.7% of the sample, which has about 59,000 clones, 65% to 90% seen once. The CDR3 is 16 residues long. V lost 3 bases, J lost 4 bases, and 17 bases lay in between. Germline CDR1 and CDR2: SGHRS and YFSETQ. Study-wide results and limits: Fewer expanded clones were found on average in CD4+ than in CD8+ T cells.

The receptor was isolated from an adult with an advanced solid tumor such as melanoma, head and neck, liver or kidney cancer. The rearrangement joins TRBV5-1 to TRBJ2-1; D remains ambiguous. Here the sequenced sample was CD4+ or CD8+ T cells sorted from blood, taken in a trial of the OX40 agonist ivuxolimab. The CDR3 DNA is TGCGCCAGCAGCTCAACGGCTTCATTCTTGTACAATGAGCAGTTCTTC. It specifies CASSSTASFLYNEQFF.